The present T cell receptor (beta chain) was sequenced within a study of T cell repertoires in cytomegalovirus infection. TCRdb processed the reads anew with MiXCR; each CDR3 protein has one entry. The data show roughly 250,000 distinct CDR3 sequences, roughly 23% seen once. From germline, CDR1 is MDHEN and CDR2 SYDVKM. V was clipped by 3 bases and J by 7 bases, with 15 bases between them. This CDR3 has 14 residues. Material for sequencing was CD8+ T cells from PBMCs. The chain is built from TRBV28 and TRBJ1-1, with D maybe TRBD1 (6 bases). This clonotype was obtained from a human donor in good health (CMV status not recorded). Some clones in this sample may be carry-over from other donors' samples. The CDR3 DNA reads as TGTGCCAGCAGTTTGGGCCCCGAGGGGGGTGAAGCTTTCTTT. This sequence encodes CASSLGPEGGEAFF.